This entry describes one TCR beta chain. Its antigen is unidentified. The data belong to a study of T cells in Graves' hyperthyroidism and ophthalmopathy. The study, taken as a whole, reports: Most clonotypes that expanded in the thyroid above 0.001 also showed up in blood.

CDR3 size: 14 residues. Germline V lookup: CDR1 DFQATT, CDR2 SNEGSKA (reference sequence). Trimming took 1 base from V and 5 from J, leaving 14 bases between them. What was amplified from RNA transcripts were TCR beta CDR3 regions. Initially, a first-round RT-PCR of the TCR CDR3 employed the HTBI primer set. MiXCR was run by TCRdb on the multiplex PCR reads, yielding one entry per CDR3 protein. The sample consists of 560,000 or so distinct CDR3 sequences, 35% to 55% of them appearing once. Sequenced: peripheral blood or thyroid tissue (not recorded which). The TCR originated in a woman under 30 with Graves' hyperthyroidism. The chain employs TRBV20-1 and TRBJ2-5, with D possibly being TRBD1 (7 bases). CDR3 sequence reads: CSARAAAGGETQYF. The CDR3 DNA is TGCAGTGCTAGAGCCGCGGCAGGGGGGGAGACCCAGTACTTC.